This T cell receptor beta chain was profiled in a study of cytomegalovirus exposure and HLA in healthy donors. PCR involved 60 Vbeta and 13 Jbeta primers. Libraries were prepared by immunoSEQ multiplex PCR; TCRdb keeps only in-frame clonotypes and omits some of them. The sample records roughly 100,000 clones, roughly 80% being singletons. Germline values: CDR1 LGHNA, CDR2 YSLEER. CDR3 length equals 15 residues. V dropped 4 bases and J dropped 3; count of bases not matched to a gene: 4. V gene TRBV4-3 combines with J gene TRBJ1-5, with 9 nucleotides matching TRBD1. Sequencing input: PBMCs. This TCR was recovered from a human donor in good health. The CDR3 loop is CASSRDRVNNQPQHF. The CDR3 DNA follows: TGCGCCAGCAGCCGGGACAGGGTCAACAATCAGCCCCAGCATTTT.